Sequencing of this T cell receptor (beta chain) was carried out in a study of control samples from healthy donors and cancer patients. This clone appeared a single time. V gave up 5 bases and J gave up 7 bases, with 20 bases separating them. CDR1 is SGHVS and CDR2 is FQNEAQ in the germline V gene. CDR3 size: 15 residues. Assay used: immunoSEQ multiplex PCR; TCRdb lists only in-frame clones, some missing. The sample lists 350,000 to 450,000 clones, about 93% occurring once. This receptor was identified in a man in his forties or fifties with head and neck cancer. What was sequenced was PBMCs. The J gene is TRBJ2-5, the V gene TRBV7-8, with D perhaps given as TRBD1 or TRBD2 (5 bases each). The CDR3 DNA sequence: TGTGCCAGCAGCGCGAGGGGTGTCTTTCTCTCGACCCAGTACTTC. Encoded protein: CASSARGVFLSTQYF.